The clone carrying this T cell receptor beta chain turned up a few times. What it binds is not known. The data derive from a study of beta chain features in type 1 diabetes. Findings of the study overall: Equally in patients and controls, shorter templates might have been favored by PCR.

The isolated RNA, all of it, was reverse transcribed, so expressed TCRB transcripts were what got sequenced. Assay used: immunoSEQ multiplex PCR; TCRdb lists only in-frame clones, some missing. The repertoire holds around 300,000 clones, with 7% to 9% as singletons. From germline, CDR1 is SGHTA and CDR2 FQGTGA. V was clipped by 2 bases and J by 8 bases, with 13 bases between them. This CDR3 has 15 residues. This TCR derives from a woman between 18 and 30 years old in good health. The gene calls are TRBV7-3 and TRBJ1-6, with D tentatively TRBD1 (5 bases). Sequenced: central memory CD4+ T cells from blood. The CDR3 DNA sequence: TGTGCCAGCAGCTTATCCAGGGACCAGGATTCACCCCTCCACTTT. Translated, it gives CASSLSRDQDSPLHF. Full variable domain (remainder filled in from reference TRBV7-3 and TRBJ1-6): GAGVSQTPSNKVTEKGKYVELRCDPISGHTALYWYRQSLGQGPEFLIYFQGTGAADDSGLPNDRFFAVRPEGSVSTLKIQRTERGDSAVYLCASSLSRDQDSPLHFGNGTRLTVT.